The source of this TCR beta chain is a study of vaccination and CD4 T cells after COVID-19. The treatment here: approximately 9-day PBMC culture with coronavirus spike peptide pools or control peptides (ViraFEST assay). CD4+ T cells that came from the unexposed donor were collected before the COVID-19 pandemic (2011-2018). By share, this clonotype counts as medium-sized. Its specificity is unknown. The Oncomine TCR Beta short-read assay sequenced DNA from cultured CD4+ T cells. TCRdb called the PCR reads again in MiXCR, with one record for every CDR3 protein. Of about 4,900 distinct CDR3 sequences listed, around 28% are singletons. CDR3 length: 12 residues. V gave up 10 bases and J gave up 2 bases, with 11 bases separating them. In germline, CDR1 is SNHLY, CDR2 FYNNEI.

The TCR sequence derives from a human donor in good health. The rearrangement links TRBV2 to TRBJ1-2; D perhaps matches TRBD1 (6 bases). The specimen was CD4+ T cells from blood, cultured in vitro. CDR3 in amino acids: CAISQGNYGYTF. In nucleotides, the CDR3 is TGTGCCATCTCCCAGGGGAACTATGGCTACACCTTC. Based on the CDR3 plus reference TRBV2 and TRBJ1-2, the full variable domain is EPEVTQTPSHQVTQMGQEVILRCVPISNHLYFYWYRQILGQKVEFLVSFYNNEISEKSEIFDDQFSVERPDGSNFTLKIRSTKLEDSAMYFCAISQGNYGYTFGSGTRLTVV.